The 10 T cell receptor beta chains given below trace back to one sample, sequenced in a study of CD4 T cells in relation to SARS-CoV-2 and coronaviruses. For these TCRs, the target antigens are not known. The unexposed donors gave CD4+ T cells in about 2010-2019, prior to COVID-19. After about 11 days of culture, CD4+ T cells were isolated. Profiling relied on immunoSEQ multiplex PCR, and the TCRdb table lists in-frame clones only, not all of them. The sample records roughly 16,000 clones, around 78% being singletons. The sequencing sample was made of CD4+ T cells from PBMCs, cultured in vitro. Source of these receptors: a human donor in good health.

The chain combines TRBV5-1 with TRBJ2-5, with a weak D call TRBD2 (6 bases). The length of the CDR3 is 14 residues. Germline CDR1 reads SGHRS; CDR2 reads YFSETQ. V lost 0 bases and J 2 bases, leaving 8 bases between the germline ends. The CDR3 nucleotides are TGCGCCAGCAGCTTGGTTAGCGGACAAGAGACCCAGTACTTC. It translates to CASSLVSGQETQYF.

The genes are TRBV5-8 and TRBJ2-7; 16 nucleotides match TRBD2. J lost 0 bases, V lost 4 bases, and 4 bases had no gene match. Germline V lookup: CDR1 SGHTS, CDR2 YDEGEE. This CDR3 contains 17 residues. CDR3 amino acids: CASSRGLAGGLSYEQYF. In DNA form, the CDR3 reads TGTGCCAGCAGCCGGGGACTAGCGGGAGGGCTCTCCTACGAGCAGTACTTC.

The sample holds a few counts of this clone. This chain uses TRBV14 with TRBJ2-7; 11 nucleotides agree with TRBD1. CDR3 length: 13 amino acids. Trimming at V came to 5 bases and at J to 6 bases, leaving 3 bases not matched to a gene. Germline V lookup: CDR1 SGHDN, CDR2 FVKESK. This CDR3 reads CASSIGTGGEQYF. DNA of the CDR3: TGTGCCAGCAGCATTGGGACAGGGGGCGAGCAGTACTTC.

The chain is built from TRBV19 and TRBJ2-3, with TRBD2 as a possible D gene (5 bases). The V gene's germline CDR1 is LNHDA and CDR2 SQIVND (reference sequence). Trimming removed 7 bases at V and 4 bases at J, with 9 bases between. The CDR3 length is 12 residues. CDR3 loop: CASTKDSDTQYF. The CDR3 DNA reads TGTGCCAGTACGAAGGACTCAGATACGCAGTATTTT.

This chain links TRBV10-2 with TRBJ1-6; D is uncertain. Germline lookup yields CDR1 WSHSY and CDR2 SAAADI. The CDR3 totals 16 residues. Trimming shortened V by 3 bases and J by 9 bases, and 18 bases separated the two germline ends. CDR3 DNA: TGCGCCAGCAGTGATGATCCCCCCGGGTTGTCTTCACCCCTCCACTTT. Protein: CASSDDPPGLSSPLHF.

This clone has more than one count but fewer than ten. This chain uses TRBV30 with TRBJ2-5, with D unclear. V was cut by 0 bases and J by 5 bases, with 10 bases left in between. The CDR3 runs 13 residues. Germline V gives CDR1 GTSNPN, CDR2 SVGIG (reference sequence). DNA for the CDR3: TGTGCCTGGAGTGTACATAGCACGGAGACCCAGTACTTC. This translates into CAWSVHSTETQYF.

The genes are TRBV30 and TRBJ2-7; 9 bases match TRBD2. The CDR3 extends over 14 amino acids. With 4 bases clipped from V and 4 bases from J, the junction kept 8 bases outside the gene matches. Germline V gives CDR1 GTSNPN, CDR2 SVGIG (reference sequence). The CDR3, as DNA: TGTGCCTGGATCCAAGCGGGAGGTGGTTACGAGCAGTACTTC. Protein: CAWIQAGGGYEQYF.

V is TRBV30 and J is TRBJ1-3, with unresolved D. Germline V CDR1 and CDR2: GTSNPN, SVGIG (reference sequence). This CDR3 has 15 amino acids. The ends were cut back, 0 bases at V and 4 bases at J, with 13 bases in the middle. The DNA for the CDR3 is TGTGCCTGGAGTGTATTACGGACGGTCGGAAACACCATATATTTT. Its translation: CAWSVLRTVGNTIYF.

The chain links TRBV5-8 to TRBJ2-3; 10 bases map to TRBD2. This CDR3 comprises 16 residues. V lost 2 bases, J lost 1 base, and 4 bases stayed unmatched. Germline CDR1 and CDR2: SGHTS and YDEGEE. DNA for the CDR3: TGTGCCAGCAGCTTACGCGGGACTAGCGGCACAGATACGCAGTATTTT. It codes for CASSLRGTSGTDTQYF.

This chain's CDR3 is CASSRGESGELFF. In DNA, the CDR3 is TGTGCCAGTAGTCGGGGGGAGTCCGGGGAGCTGTTTTTT. The chain couples TRBV19 to TRBJ2-2; 7 bases are a match to TRBD2. V lost 5 bases and J lost 6; bases outside the gene matches: 3. CDR3 size: 13 residues. Per the germline V gene, CDR1 is LNHDA and CDR2 is SQIVND (reference sequence). The full variable domain, rest sourced from reference TRBV19 and TRBJ2-2, is DGGITQSPKYLFRKEGQNVTLSCEQNLNHDAMYWYRQDPGQGLRLIYYSQIVNDFQKGDIAEGYSVSREKKESFPLTVTSAQKNPTAFYLCASSRGESGELFFGEGSRLTVL.